This T cell receptor (beta chain) was captured in a study of cytomegalovirus exposure and HLA in healthy donors. In the PCR, 60 Vbeta and 13 Jbeta primers were used. Using immunoSEQ multiplex PCR, the repertoire was profiled, and TCRdb retains in-frame clones only, with some absent. This listing includes roughly 50,000 clones. Points on this clone: Its cognate antigen is unknown.

CDR1 and CDR2 (germline): GTSNPN, SVGIG (reference sequence). The V and J ends lost 4 bases and 6 bases, in that order; junction bases with no gene match: 6. The CDR3 runs 12 residues. Study observations and caveats: A later analysis linked a missense variant in DCLRE1C to the trimming of TCR beta V and J genes.

The V gene is TRBV30, the J gene TRBJ2-7; 7 bases are a match to TRBD1. This sequence originates from a female donor in good health and CMV-seronegative. The sequenced sample consisted of PBMCs. CDR3 region: CAWIKPGGEQYF. CDR3 DNA sequence: TGTGCCTGGATTAAACCAGGGGGCGAGCAGTACTTC.